The 10 T cell receptor beta chains reported below all come from one sample, sequenced in a study of CD8+CD57+ T cells in acquired aplastic anemia. Genomic DNA served as template for TCR beta VDJ and CDR3 profiling. TCRdb independently ran MiXCR on the reads; one entry per CDR3 protein. Among more than 100,000 distinct CDR3 sequences listed, 48% were seen once. The specimen sequenced was sorted CD4+, CD8+, or CD8+CD57+ T cells (not recorded which) from PBMCs. These receptors were collected from a human donor in good health, serving as a control.

This clonotype was recorded many times. V and J are TRBV5-1 and TRBJ2-5; a weak D match, TRBD2 (5 bases). The CDR3 runs to 17 residues. The V gene lost 0 bases and the J gene lost 0 bases, with 15 bases spanning the gap. Germline V gene sequence: CDR1 SGHRS, CDR2 YFSETQ. The CDR3, as DNA: TGCGCCAGCAGCTTGGGGGCAAGCGGATACTACCAAGAGACCCAGTACTTC. Translated: CASSLGASGYYQETQYF.

This clonotype was recorded many times. This chain links TRBV3-1 with TRBJ1-2; 8 nucleotides align to TRBD1. V shed 5 bases and J 4 bases; nucleotides not matched to a gene: 3. The germline gives CDR1 LGHDT, CDR2 YNNKEL (reference sequence). The length of the CDR3 is 13 residues. This CDR3 is CASSLQGVYGYTF. The CDR3 nucleotides are TGTGCCAGCAGCTTACAGGGGGTCTATGGCTACACCTTC.

This clonotype appeared many times. The rearrangement joins TRBV4-2 to TRBJ1-1, with D perhaps matching TRBD1 (6 bases). The germline V gene has CDR1 LGHNA and CDR2 YNFKEQ. This CDR3 has 17 amino acids. The germline V and J ends were trimmed by 0 bases and 6 bases, with 20 bases remaining between them. The DNA for the CDR3 is TGTGCCAGCAGCCAAGATCTAGAAACAGGGAGAGGTGCTGAAGCTTTCTTT. It is translated as CASSQDLETGRGAEAFF.

The gene calls are TRBV2 and TRBJ2-7, with no clear D. The germline V gene has CDR1 SNHLY and CDR2 FYNNEI. The CDR3 runs to 15 residues. V was pared by 2 bases and J by 6 bases, with 17 bases between. The CDR3: CASSEIPPQWGEQYF. CDR3 bases: TGTGCCAGCAGTGAAATCCCGCCCCAATGGGGCGAGCAGTACTTC.

This clonotype was seen just once. The chain recombines TRBV20-1 with TRBJ2-7, with 9 bases lining up with TRBD1. V shed 2 bases and J 5 bases; nucleotides not matched to a gene: 7. The germline gives CDR1 DFQATT, CDR2 SNEGSKA (reference sequence). The CDR3 consists of 14 residues. The CDR3 DNA sequence: TGCAGTGCTAGATTTGGGACAGGGATTAACGAGCAGTACTTC. As protein: CSARFGTGINEQYF.

CDR3 amino acids: CASSLHPGQDGYTF. CDR3 DNA sequence: TGCGCCAGCAGCCTACATCCGGGACAGGATGGCTACACCTTC. The chain employs TRBV4-1 and TRBJ1-2; 8 bases are shared with TRBD1. The CDR3 runs 14 residues. Germline CDR1 MGHRA, CDR2 YSYEKL. The V segment lost 4 bases and the J segment 6 bases; nucleotides outside the gene matches: 7.

The chain combines TRBV5-1 with TRBJ1-5, with TRBD1 matching over 8 bases. The CDR3 runs to 14 residues. With V trimmed by 4 bases and J by 7 bases, 7 bases remained unmatched. Looked up from germline, CDR1 is SGHRS and CDR2 is YFSETQ. The CDR3 region is CASSLRTGYQPQHF. The CDR3 DNA is TGCGCCAGCAGCCTGCGGACAGGGTACCAGCCCCAGCATTTT.

For this clonotype: The CDR3 ends on some other residue instead of the conserved phenylalanine or tryptophan, so this is likely a read error. J is TRBJ1-6 and V is TRBV12-5; 10 bases map to TRBD1. With V trimmed by 3 bases and J by 7 bases, 6 bases remained unmatched. The germline V gene has CDR1 LGHNT and CDR2 FRNRAP. The CDR3 has 16 amino acids. Written as DNA, the CDR3 is TGTGCTAGTGGTTTCGGGACAGGGGTGCGGAATTCACCCCTCCACCTT. Residues: CASGFGTGVRNSPLHL.

This clonotype was picked up many times. The J gene is TRBJ1-1, the V gene TRBV5-1; D gene unclear. Deletions cut 3 bases from V and 1 base from J, with 4 bases between. CDR1 is SGHRS and CDR2 is YFSETQ in the germline V gene. The CDR3 length is 12 residues. CDR3 protein: CASSSANTEAFF. The CDR3 DNA reads as TGCGCCAGCAGCTCGGCGAACACTGAAGCTTTCTTT.

Ten or more counts support this clonotype. The gene calls are TRBV7-3 and TRBJ2-2; TRBD2 is a possible D gene (5 bases). The V gene lost 1 base and the J gene lost 4 bases, with 10 bases spanning the gap. The germline CDR1 and CDR2 sequences are SGHTA and FQGTGA. This CDR3 is built from 15 residues. The CDR3 reads CASSLSGLATGELFF. CDR3 in DNA: TGTGCCAGCAGCTTAAGCGGGCTAGCCACCGGGGAGCTGTTTTTT.